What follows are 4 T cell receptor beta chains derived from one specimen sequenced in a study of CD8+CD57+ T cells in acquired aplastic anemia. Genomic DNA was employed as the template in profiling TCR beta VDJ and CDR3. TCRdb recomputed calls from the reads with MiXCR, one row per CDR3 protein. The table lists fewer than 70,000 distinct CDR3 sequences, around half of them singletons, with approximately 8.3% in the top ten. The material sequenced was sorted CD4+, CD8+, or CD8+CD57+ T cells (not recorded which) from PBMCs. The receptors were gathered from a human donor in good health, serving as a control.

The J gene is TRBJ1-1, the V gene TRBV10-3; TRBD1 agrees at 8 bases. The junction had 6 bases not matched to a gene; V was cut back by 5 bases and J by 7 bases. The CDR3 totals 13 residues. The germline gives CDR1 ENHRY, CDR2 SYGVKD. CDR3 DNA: TGTGCCATCAGTTCTCGGACAGGGTTTGAAGCTTTCTTT. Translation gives CAISSRTGFEAFF.

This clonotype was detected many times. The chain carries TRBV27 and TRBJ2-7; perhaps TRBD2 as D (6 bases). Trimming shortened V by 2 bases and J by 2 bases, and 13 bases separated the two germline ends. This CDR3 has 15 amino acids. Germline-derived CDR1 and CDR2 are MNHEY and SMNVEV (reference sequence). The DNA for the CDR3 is TGTGCCAGCAGTTTAGCGGGAAGGGGAACCTACGAGCAGTACTTC. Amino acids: CASSLAGRGTYEQYF.

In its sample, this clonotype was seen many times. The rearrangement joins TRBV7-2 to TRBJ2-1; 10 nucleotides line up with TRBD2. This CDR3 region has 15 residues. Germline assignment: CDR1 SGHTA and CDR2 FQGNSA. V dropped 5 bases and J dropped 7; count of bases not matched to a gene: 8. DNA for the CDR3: TGTGCCAGCAGCCGTTTAGCGGGGGGTATTAATGAGCAGTTCTTC. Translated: CASSRLAGGINEQFF.

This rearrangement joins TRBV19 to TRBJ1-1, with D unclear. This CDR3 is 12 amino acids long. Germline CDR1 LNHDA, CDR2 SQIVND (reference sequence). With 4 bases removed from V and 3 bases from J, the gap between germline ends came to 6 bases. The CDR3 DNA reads TGTGCCAGTAGTAGAACGGACACTGAAGCTTTCTTT. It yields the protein CASSRTDTEAFF.